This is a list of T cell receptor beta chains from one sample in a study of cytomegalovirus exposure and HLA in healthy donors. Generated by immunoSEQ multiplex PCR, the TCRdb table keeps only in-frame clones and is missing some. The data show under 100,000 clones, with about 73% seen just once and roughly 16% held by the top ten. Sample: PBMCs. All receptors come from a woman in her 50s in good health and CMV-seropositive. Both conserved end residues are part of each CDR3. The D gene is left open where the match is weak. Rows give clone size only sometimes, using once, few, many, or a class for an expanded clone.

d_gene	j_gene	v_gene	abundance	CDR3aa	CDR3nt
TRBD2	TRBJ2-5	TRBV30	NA	CAWTSGEETQYF	TGTGCCTGGACTAGCGGGGAAGAGACCCAGTACTTC
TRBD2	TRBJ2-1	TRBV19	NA	CASSSDATSGYNEQFF	TGTGCCAGTAGTAGTGACGCGACTAGCGGCTACAATGAGCAGTTCTTC
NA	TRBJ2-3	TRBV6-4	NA	CASSVEYSTDTQYF	TGTGCCAGCAGTGTCGAGTACAGCACAGATACGCAGTATTTT
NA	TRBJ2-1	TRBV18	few	CASSPDSSSYNEQFF	TGTGCCAGCTCACCAGACAGTAGCTCCTACAATGAGCAGTTCTTC
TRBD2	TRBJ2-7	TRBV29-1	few	CSVMTSGVYEQYF	TGCAGCGTTATGACTAGCGGGGTTTACGAGCAGTACTTC
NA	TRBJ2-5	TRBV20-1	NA	CTLLRGETQYF	TGCACCCTACTGAGAGGGGAGACCCAGTACTTC
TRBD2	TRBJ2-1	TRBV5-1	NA	CAGSPGLAGGPDNEQFF	TGCGCCGGCAGCCCCGGACTAGCGGGAGGTCCGGACAATGAGCAGTTCTTC
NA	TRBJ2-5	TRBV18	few	CASSLQETQYF	TGTGCCAGCTCACTACAAGAGACCCAGTACTTC
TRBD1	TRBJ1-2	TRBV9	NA	CASRRDSYGYTF	TGTGCCAGCAGAAGGGACAGCTATGGCTACACCTTC
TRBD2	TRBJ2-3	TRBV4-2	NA	CASSRLGGLAGGPSAQGTQYF	TGTGCCAGCAGCCGATTAGGAGGGCTAGCGGGAGGGCCCTCTGCCCAGGGTACGCAGTATTTT
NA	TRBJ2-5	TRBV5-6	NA	CATSRDYQETQYF	TGTGCCACCAGCCGGGACTACCAAGAGACCCAGTACTTC
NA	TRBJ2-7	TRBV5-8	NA	CASSPVGLGEQYF	TGTGCCAGCAGCCCGGTGGGTCTAGGCGAGCAGTACTTC
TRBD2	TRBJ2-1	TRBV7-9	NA	CSSSKTSGPYNEQFF	TGTTCCAGCAGCAAGACTAGCGGCCCCTACAATGAGCAGTTCTTC
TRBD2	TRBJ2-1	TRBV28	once	CASSLDLAGVVGEDNEQFF	TGTGCCAGCAGTTTGGATCTAGCGGGAGTTGTGGGAGAGGACAATGAGCAGTTCTTC
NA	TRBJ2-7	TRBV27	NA	CASSLNFGSGEQYF	TGTGCCAGCAGTTTAAACTTCGGCTCAGGCGAGCAGTACTTC
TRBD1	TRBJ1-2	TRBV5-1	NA	CASSSSGTGGYGYTF	TGCGCCAGCAGCTCCTCCGGGACAGGGGGCTATGGCTACACCTTC
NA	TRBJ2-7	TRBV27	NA	CASSFGEGYEQYF	TGTGCCAGCAGTTTTGGCGAGGGCTACGAGCAGTACTTC
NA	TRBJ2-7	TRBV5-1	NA	CASSLVPNSYEQYF	TGCGCCAGCAGCTTGGTTCCTAACTCCTACGAGCAGTACTTC
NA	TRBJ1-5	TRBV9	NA	CASSVGGSNQPQHF	TGTGCCAGCAGCGTAGGTGGCTCCAATCAGCCCCAGCATTTT
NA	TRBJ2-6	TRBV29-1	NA	CSVVQVTSGANVLTF	TGCAGCGTTGTTCAGGTAACCTCTGGGGCCAACGTCCTGACTTTC